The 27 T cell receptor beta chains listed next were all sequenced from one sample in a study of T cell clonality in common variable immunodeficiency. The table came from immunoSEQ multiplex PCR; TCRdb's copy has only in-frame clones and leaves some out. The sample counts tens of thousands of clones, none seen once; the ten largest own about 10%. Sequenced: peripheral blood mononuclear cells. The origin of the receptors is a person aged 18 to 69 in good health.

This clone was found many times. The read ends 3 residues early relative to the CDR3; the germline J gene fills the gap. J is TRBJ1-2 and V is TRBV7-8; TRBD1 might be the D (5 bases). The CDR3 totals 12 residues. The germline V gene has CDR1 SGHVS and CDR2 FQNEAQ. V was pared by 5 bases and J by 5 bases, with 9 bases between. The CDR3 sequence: CASSPDRYGYTF. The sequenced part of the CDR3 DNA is TGTGCCAGCAGCCCAGACAGATATGGC.

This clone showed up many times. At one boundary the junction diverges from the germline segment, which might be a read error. Partial CDR3 DNA: TGTGCCAGCCGCTTCGACAGGGCAGATACG. Translating gives CASRFDRADT. The entire CDR3 sequence reads CASRFDRADTQYF. The chain joins TRBV5-5 to TRBJ2-3; 7 bases line up with TRBD1. The read ends 3 residues before the CDR3 terminus; that terminus is restored from the germline J gene. The CDR3 is 13 amino acids. CDR1 and CDR2 from the germline V gene are SGHKS and YYEKEE (reference sequence).

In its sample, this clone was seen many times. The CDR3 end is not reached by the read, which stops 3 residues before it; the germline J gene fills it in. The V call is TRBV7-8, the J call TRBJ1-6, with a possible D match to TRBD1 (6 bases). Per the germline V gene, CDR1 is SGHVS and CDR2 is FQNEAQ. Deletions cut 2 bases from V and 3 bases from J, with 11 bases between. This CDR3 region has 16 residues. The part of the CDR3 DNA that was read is TGTGCCAGCAGCTTACCCCCCAGGGGCTATAATTCACCC. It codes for CASSLPPRGYNSP. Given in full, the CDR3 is CASSLPPRGYNSPLHF.

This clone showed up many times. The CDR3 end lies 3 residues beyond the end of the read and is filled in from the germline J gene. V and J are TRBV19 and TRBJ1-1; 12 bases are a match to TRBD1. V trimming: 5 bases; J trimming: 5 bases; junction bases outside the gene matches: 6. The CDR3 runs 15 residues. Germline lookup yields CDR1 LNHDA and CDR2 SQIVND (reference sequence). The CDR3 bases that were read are TGTGCCAGTAGTTGGGACAGGGGGCGCACAACTGAA. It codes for CASSWDRGRTTE. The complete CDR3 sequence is CASSWDRGRTTEAFF.

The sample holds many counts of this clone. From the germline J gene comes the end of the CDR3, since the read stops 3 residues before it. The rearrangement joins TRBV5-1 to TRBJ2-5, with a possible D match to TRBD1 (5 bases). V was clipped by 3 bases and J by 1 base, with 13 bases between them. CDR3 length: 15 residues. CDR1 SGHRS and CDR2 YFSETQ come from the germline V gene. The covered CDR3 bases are TGCGCCAGCAGCTCCTTGACAGCGTCCCAAGAGACC. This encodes CASSSLTASQET. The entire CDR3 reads CASSSLTASQETQYF.

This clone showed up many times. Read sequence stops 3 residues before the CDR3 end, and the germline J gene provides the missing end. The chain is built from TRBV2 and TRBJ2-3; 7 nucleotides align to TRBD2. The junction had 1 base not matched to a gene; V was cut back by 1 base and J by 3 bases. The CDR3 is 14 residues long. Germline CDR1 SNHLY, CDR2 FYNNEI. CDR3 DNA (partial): TGTGCCAGCAGTGAAGGGCGGGGGACAGATACG. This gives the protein CASSEGRGTDT. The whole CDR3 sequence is CASSEGRGTDTQYF.

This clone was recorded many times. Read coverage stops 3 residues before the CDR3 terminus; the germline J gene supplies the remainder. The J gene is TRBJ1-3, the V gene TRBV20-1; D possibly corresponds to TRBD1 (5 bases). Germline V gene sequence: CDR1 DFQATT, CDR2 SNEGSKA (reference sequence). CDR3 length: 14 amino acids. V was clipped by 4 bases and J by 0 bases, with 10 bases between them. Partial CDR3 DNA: TGCAGTGCTACCGACAGAGCCTCTGGAAACACC. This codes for CSATDRASGNT. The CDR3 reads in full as CSATDRASGNTIYF.

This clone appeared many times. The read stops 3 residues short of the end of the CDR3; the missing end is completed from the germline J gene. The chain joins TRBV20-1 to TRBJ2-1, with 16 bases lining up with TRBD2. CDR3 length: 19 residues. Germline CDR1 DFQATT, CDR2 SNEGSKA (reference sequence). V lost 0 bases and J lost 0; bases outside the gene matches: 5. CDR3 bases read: TGCAGTGCTAGAGATATGGGACTAGCGGGAGGGAGCTCCTACAATGAG. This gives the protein CSARDMGLAGGSSYNE. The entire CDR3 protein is CSARDMGLAGGSSYNEQFF.

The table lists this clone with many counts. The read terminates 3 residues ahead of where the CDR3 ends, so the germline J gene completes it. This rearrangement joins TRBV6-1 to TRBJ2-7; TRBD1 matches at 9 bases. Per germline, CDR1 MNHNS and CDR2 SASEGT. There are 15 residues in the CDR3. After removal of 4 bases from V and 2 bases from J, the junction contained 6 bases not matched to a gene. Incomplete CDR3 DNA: TGTGCCAGCAGTGTTGTAGGGACAGGGCCCTACGAG. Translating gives CASSVVGTGPYE. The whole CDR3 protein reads CASSVVGTGPYEQYF.

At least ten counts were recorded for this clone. The CDR3 spells CASSETRGLTQYF. CDR3 bases read: TGTGCCAGCAGCGAGACTAGAGGTTTGACC. The chain recombines TRBV12-3 or TRBV12-4 with TRBJ2-5; a possible D gene is TRBD2 (6 bases). The read is 3 residues too short to cover the CDR3 end, so that end is filled in from the germline J gene. The CDR3 is made up of 13 amino acids. Trimming stripped 6 bases from V and 7 bases from J, with 15 bases between.

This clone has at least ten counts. The part of the CDR3 DNA that was read is TGTGCCAGCAGCCTCCAGACCGGGACAGGGAAAGTA. Translation: CASSLQTGTGKV. The entire CDR3 reads CASSLQTGTGKVLFF. This rearrangement joins TRBV6-2 or TRBV6-3 to TRBJ1-4; 9 nucleotides match TRBD1. Read sequence stops 3 residues before the CDR3 end, and the germline J gene provides the missing end. Germline values: CDR1 MNHEY, CDR2 SVGEGT. CDR3 size: 15 residues.

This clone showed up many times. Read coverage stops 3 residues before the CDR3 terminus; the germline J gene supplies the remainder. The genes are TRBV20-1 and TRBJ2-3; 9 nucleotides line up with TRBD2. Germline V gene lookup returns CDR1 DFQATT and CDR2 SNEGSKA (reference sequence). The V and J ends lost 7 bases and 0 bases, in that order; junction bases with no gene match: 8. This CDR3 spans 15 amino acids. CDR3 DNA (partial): TGCAGTGTTAGTAGGCTAGCGGGAAGCACAGATACG. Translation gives CSVSRLAGSTDT. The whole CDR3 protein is CSVSRLAGSTDTQYF.

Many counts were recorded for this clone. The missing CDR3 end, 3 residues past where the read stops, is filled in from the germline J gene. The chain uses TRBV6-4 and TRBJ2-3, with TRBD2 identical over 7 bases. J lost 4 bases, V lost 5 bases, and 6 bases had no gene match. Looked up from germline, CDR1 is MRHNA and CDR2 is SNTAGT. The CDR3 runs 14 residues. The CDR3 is CASSLTSGADTQYF. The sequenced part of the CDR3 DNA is TGTGCCAGCAGTTTAACCAGCGGGGCAGATACG.

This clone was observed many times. CDR3 residues: CASSPPRAGAHYNEQFF. Partial CDR3 DNA: TGTGCCAGCAGTCCTCCCCGAGCGGGGGCCCACTACAATGAG. The rearrangement joins TRBV6-2 or TRBV6-3 to TRBJ2-1, with 8 bases matching TRBD2. The sequence runs out 3 residues before the end of the CDR3; the remainder is reconstructed from the germline J gene. This CDR3 contains 17 residues. Per germline, CDR1 MNHEY and CDR2 SVGEGT. The V segment lost 5 bases and the J segment 3 bases; nucleotides outside the gene matches: 12.

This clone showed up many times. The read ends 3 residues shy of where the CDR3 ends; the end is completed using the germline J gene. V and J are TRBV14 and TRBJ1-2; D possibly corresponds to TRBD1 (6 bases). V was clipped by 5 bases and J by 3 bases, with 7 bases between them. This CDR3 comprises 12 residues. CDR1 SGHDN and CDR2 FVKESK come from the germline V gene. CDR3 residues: CASSAGDYGYTF. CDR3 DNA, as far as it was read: TGTGCCAGCAGCGCAGGGGACTATGGC.

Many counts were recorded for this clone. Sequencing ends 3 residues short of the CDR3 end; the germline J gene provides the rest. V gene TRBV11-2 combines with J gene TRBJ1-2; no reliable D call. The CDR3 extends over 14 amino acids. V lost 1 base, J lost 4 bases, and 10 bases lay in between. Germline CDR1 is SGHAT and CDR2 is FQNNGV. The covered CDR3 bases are TGTGCCAGCAGCTTAGGGACTTCTTTCTATGGC. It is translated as CASSLGTSFYG. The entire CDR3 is CASSLGTSFYGYTF.

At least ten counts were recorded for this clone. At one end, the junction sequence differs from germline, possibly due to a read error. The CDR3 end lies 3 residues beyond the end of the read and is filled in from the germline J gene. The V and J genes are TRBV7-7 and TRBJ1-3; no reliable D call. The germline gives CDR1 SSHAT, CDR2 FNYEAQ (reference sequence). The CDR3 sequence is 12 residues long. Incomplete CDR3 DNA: TGTGCTAGCAGTCACTCTGGAAACACC. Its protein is CASSHSGNT. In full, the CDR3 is CASSHSGNTIYF.

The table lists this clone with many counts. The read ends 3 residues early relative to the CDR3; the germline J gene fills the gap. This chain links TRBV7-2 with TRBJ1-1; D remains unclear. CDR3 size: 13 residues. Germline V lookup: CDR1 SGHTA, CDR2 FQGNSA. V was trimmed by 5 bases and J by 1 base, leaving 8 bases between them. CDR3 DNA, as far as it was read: TGTGCCAGCAGCCCGGGGAGGAACACTGAA. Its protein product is CASSPGRNTE. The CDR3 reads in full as CASSPGRNTEAFF.

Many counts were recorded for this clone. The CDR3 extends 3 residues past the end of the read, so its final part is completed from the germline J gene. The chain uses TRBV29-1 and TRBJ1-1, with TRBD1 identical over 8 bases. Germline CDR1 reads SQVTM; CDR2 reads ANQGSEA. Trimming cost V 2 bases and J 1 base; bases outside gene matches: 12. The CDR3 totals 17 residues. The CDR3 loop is CSVEPAFGQGRNTEAFF. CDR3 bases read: TGCAGCGTTGAACCTGCCTTTGGACAGGGTAGGAACACTGAA.

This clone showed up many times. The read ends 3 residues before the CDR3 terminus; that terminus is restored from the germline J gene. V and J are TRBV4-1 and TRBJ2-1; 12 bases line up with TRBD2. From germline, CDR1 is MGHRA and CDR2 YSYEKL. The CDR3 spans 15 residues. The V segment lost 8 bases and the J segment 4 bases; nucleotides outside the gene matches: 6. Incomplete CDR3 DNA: TGCGCCAGCGGAACAGGACTAGCGGGGTACAATGAG. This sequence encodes CASGTGLAGYNE. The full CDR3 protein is CASGTGLAGYNEQFF.

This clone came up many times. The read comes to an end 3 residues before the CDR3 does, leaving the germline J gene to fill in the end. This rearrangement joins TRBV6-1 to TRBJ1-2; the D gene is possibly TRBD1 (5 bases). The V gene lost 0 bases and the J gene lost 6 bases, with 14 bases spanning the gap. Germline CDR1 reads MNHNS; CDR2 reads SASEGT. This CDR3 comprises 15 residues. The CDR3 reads CASSEALDTFDGYTF. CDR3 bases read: TGTGCCAGCAGTGAAGCCTTGGACACGTTTGATGGC.

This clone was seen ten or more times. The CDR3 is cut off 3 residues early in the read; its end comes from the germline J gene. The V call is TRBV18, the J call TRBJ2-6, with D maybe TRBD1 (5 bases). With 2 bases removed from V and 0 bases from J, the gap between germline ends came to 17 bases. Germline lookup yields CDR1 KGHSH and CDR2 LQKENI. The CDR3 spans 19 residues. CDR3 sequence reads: CASSPVPGSTYSGANVLTF. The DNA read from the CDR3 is TGTGCCAGCTCACCAGTTCCAGGGTCTACTTACTCTGGGGCCAACGTC. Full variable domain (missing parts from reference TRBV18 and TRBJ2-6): NAGVMQNPRHLVRRRGQEARLRCSPMKGHSHVYWYRQLPEEGLKFMVYLQKENIIDESGMPKERFSAEFPKEGPSILRIQQVVRGDSAAYFCASSPVPGSTYSGANVLTFGAGSRLTVL.

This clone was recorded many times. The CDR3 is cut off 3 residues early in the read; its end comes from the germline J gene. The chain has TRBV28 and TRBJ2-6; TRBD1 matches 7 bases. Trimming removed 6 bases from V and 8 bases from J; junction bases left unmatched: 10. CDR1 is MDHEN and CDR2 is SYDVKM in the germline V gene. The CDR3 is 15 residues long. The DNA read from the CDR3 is TGTGCCAGCAGCTATGACAGGGTAGAAACCAACGTC. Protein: CASSYDRVETNV. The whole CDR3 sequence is CASSYDRVETNVLTF.

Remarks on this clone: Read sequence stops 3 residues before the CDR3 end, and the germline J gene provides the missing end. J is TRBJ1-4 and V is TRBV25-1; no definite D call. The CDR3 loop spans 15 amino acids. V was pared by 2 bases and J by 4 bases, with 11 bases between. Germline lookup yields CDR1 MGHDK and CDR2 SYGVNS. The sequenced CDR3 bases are TGTGCCAGCAGTGAAGCAGGTAGTGGTAATGAAAAA. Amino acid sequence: CASSEAGSGNEK. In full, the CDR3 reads CASSEAGSGNEKLFF.

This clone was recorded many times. The CDR3 sequence is CASFTGEGFTGELFF. CDR3 DNA, as far as it was read: TGCGCCAGCTTCACGGGGGAGGGCTTCACCGGGGAG. The chain recombines TRBV5-1 with TRBJ2-2; 7 bases align to TRBD2. The DNA ends 3 residues before the CDR3 does, and the rest of the CDR3 is filled in from the germline J gene. The CDR3 consists of 15 residues. The trim removed 7 bases at V and 4 bases at J, leaving 10 bases unmatched. Germline V gene data show CDR1 as SGHRS and CDR2 as YFSETQ. Based on the CDR3 plus reference TRBV5-1 and TRBJ2-2, the full variable domain is KAGVTQTPRYLIKTRGQQVTLSCSPISGHRSVSWYQQTPGQGLQFLFEYFSETQRNKGNFPGRFSGRQFSNSRSEMNVSTLELGDSALYLCASFTGEGFTGELFFGEGSRLTVL.

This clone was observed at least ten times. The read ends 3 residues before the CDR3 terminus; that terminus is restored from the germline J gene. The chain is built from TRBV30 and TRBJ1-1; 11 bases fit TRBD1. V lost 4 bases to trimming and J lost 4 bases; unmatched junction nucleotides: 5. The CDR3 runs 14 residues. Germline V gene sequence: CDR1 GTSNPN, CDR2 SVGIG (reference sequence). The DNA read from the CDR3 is TGTGCCTGGACCTCCGGGACAGGGGGCACTGAA. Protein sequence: CAWTSGTGGTE. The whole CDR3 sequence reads CAWTSGTGGTEAFF.

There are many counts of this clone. Incomplete CDR3 DNA: TGTGCCTGGAGTGTACTTGAGGGTCGGGGTGGC. Encoded protein: CAWSVLEGRGG. The complete CDR3 protein is CAWSVLEGRGGYTF. V usage is TRBV30 and J usage is TRBJ1-2; no firm D call. The read halts 3 residues ahead of the CDR3 end, with the missing end drawn from the germline J gene. Germline V CDR1 and CDR2: GTSNPN, SVGIG (reference sequence). This CDR3 contains 14 residues. Trimming cost V 0 bases and J 7 bases, with 15 bases left between them.